This T cell receptor (beta chain) appears in the sequencing data of a study of blood T cell repertoires in COVID-19. Sequencing used immunoSEQ multiplex PCR; TCRdb keeps in-frame clones, though not all of them. The sample shows around 300,000 clones, over 85% of them seen only once. This clone has only a few counts. This sequence was found in a woman aged 55-70 years who had recovered from COVID-19. Sequenced: PBMCs or T cells enriched from blood (not recorded which).

In DNA, the CDR3 is TGTGCCAGCAGCCGGGGACAGAGAGGAAACACCATATATTTT. It yields the protein CASSRGQRGNTIYF. The J gene is TRBJ1-3, the V gene TRBV6-5; 7 bases are a match to TRBD1. This CDR3 comprises 14 residues. The J segment lost 4 bases and the V segment lost 6 bases, leaving 6 bases of the junction unmatched. Germline lookup yields CDR1 MNHEY and CDR2 SVGAGI.